The TCR beta chain described here comes from a study of blood T cell repertoires in COVID-19. Study-wide context: COVID-19 samples from acute and convalescent phases originated in the United States, Italy and Spain. PBMCs, B-cell-depleted T cells, or T cells provided the cDNA or gDNA that made up the material.

Methods used by the authors: Estimation of nucleated cell counts was performed using reference gene primer amplification. The method was immunoSEQ multiplex PCR; TCRdb's version includes in-frame clones alone and lacks a portion of them. V and J calls and clone size follow that table, whereas D and trimming were derived from the DNA. The sample gives 200,000 to 250,000 clones, roughly 84% of which show up once; about 20% is in the top ten. J was trimmed by 3 bases and V by 1 base; bases with no gene match: 11. Per germline, CDR1 SQVTM and CDR2 ANQGSEA. CDR3 length: 16 residues. This clone was observed a handful of times.

The J gene is TRBJ2-7, the V gene TRBV29-1, with 8 positions matching TRBD2. This TCR was recovered from a man younger than 45 with active or convalescent COVID-19. Sequencing used peripheral blood. The CDR3 spells CSVEGGGTNYHYEQYF. The CDR3 region has the DNA TGCAGCGTTGAAGGCGGGGGGACAAACTATCACTACGAGCAGTACTTC.